The rows below give T cell receptor beta chains drawn from one sample of a study of identical twins. One entry per CDR3 protein, called by TCRdb with MiXCR from the 5' RACE reads. Here the sample spans 700,000 or so distinct CDR3 sequences, over 8.5% being singletons. These data are also associated with another study on yellow fever vaccine responses in identical twins.

The source material was PBMCs. These receptors were collected from a young woman in good health. The CDR3 runs from the conserved cysteine through the conserved F or W. The D gene is left open where the match is weak. Size is stated for part of the rows, as once, few or many counts, or as a class when the clone is expanded.

D gene: TRBD1; V gene: TRBV6-1; clone size: many; J gene: TRBJ1-5; CDR3 protein: CASRGGQPGDISNQPQHF; CDR3 DNA: TGTGCCAGCAGAGGGGGACAGCCGGGGGATATTAGCAATCAGCCCCAGCATTTT
D gene: TRBD1; V gene: TRBV4-1; clone size: -; J gene: TRBJ2-7; CDR3 protein: CASSQADRGTYEQYF; CDR3 DNA: TGCGCCAGCAGCCAGGCCGACAGGGGAACCTACGAGCAGTACTTC
D gene: -; V gene: TRBV7-8; clone size: few; J gene: TRBJ1-1; CDR3 protein: CASSPGGFTEAFF; CDR3 DNA: TGTGCCAGCAGTCCCGGGGGGTTCACTGAAGCTTTCTTT
D gene: -; V gene: TRBV20-1; clone size: many; J gene: TRBJ2-1; CDR3 protein: CSARLDLLNEQFF; CDR3 DNA: TGCAGTGCAAGACTAGACCTCCTCAATGAGCAGTTCTTC
D gene: TRBD2; V gene: TRBV29-1; clone size: -; J gene: TRBJ2-2; CDR3 protein: CSVLAGGPDGELFF; CDR3 DNA: TGCAGCGTCCTAGCGGGAGGGCCTGACGGGGAGCTGTTTTTT
D gene: -; V gene: TRBV28; clone size: few; J gene: TRBJ2-7; CDR3 protein: CASSLFGSGAPYEQYF; CDR3 DNA: TGTGCCAGCAGTTTATTTGGGTCCGGGGCTCCATACGAGCAGTACTTC
D gene: -; V gene: TRBV28; clone size: -; J gene: TRBJ2-7; CDR3 protein: CASSLVQGYRYEQYF; CDR3 DNA: TGTGCCAGCAGTTTGGTTCAGGGGTATAGGTACGAGCAGTACTTC
D gene: -; V gene: TRBV4-3; clone size: few; J gene: TRBJ2-1; CDR3 protein: CASSQDYGGGSYNEQFF; CDR3 DNA: TGCGCCAGCAGCCAAGATTACGGGGGAGGCTCCTACAATGAGCAGTTCTTC
D gene: TRBD2; V gene: TRBV6-5; clone size: -; J gene: TRBJ2-7; CDR3 protein: CASSYRLAGEPFSYEQYF; CDR3 DNA: TGTGCCAGCAGTTACCGGCTAGCGGGGGAACCTTTCTCCTACGAGCAGTACTTC
D gene: -; V gene: TRBV16; clone size: many; J gene: TRBJ2-3; CDR3 protein: CASSPYRTASTDTQYF; CDR3 DNA: TGTGCCAGCAGTCCATATCGGACAGCTAGCACAGATACGCAGTATTTT
D gene: TRBD2; V gene: TRBV7-9; clone size: few; J gene: TRBJ2-5; CDR3 protein: CASSPYVAGVGETQYF; CDR3 DNA: TGTGCCAGCAGCCCCTATGTGGCGGGAGTGGGGGAGACCCAGTACTTC
D gene: TRBD1; V gene: TRBV29-1; clone size: -; J gene: TRBJ1-4; CDR3 protein: CSVGDRGRDEKLFF; CDR3 DNA: TGCAGCGTTGGGGACAGGGGGCGCGATGAAAAACTGTTTTTT
D gene: -; V gene: TRBV6-4; clone size: few; J gene: TRBJ2-3; CDR3 protein: CASRLRGDFADTQYF; CDR3 DNA: TGTGCCAGCAGACTCCGCGGGGATTTCGCAGATACGCAGTATTTT
D gene: -; V gene: TRBV5-4; clone size: many; J gene: TRBJ2-3; CDR3 protein: CASSLRDRDTDTQYF; CDR3 DNA: TGTGCCAGCAGCTTGCGCGACAGAGACACAGATACGCAGTATTTT
D gene: -; V gene: TRBV7-6; clone size: -; J gene: TRBJ2-5; CDR3 protein: CASSLDLRGKETQYF; CDR3 DNA: TGTGCCAGCAGCTTAGATCTCAGGGGAAAAGAGACCCAGTACTTC
D gene: -; V gene: TRBV7-9; clone size: many; J gene: TRBJ2-7; CDR3 protein: CASSLQGPNYEQYF; CDR3 DNA: TGTGCCAGCAGCTTACAAGGGCCCAACTACGAGCAGTACTTC
D gene: -; V gene: TRBV7-9; clone size: few; J gene: TRBJ2-1; CDR3 protein: CASSLAAGMANEQFF; CDR3 DNA: TGTGCCAGCAGCTTAGCGGCGGGCATGGCGAATGAGCAGTTCTTC
D gene: TRBD1; V gene: TRBV30; clone size: few; J gene: TRBJ2-1; CDR3 protein: CAWRSDRGSDEQFF; CDR3 DNA: TGTGCCTGGAGGTCGGACAGGGGAAGCGATGAGCAGTTCTTC
D gene: TRBD2; V gene: TRBV10-3; clone size: few; J gene: TRBJ2-1; CDR3 protein: CAISHYKILAPLSNEQFF; CDR3 DNA: TGTGCCATCAGTCACTATAAGATACTAGCGCCCTTATCCAATGAGCAGTTCTTC
D gene: -; V gene: TRBV9; clone size: -; J gene: TRBJ2-2; CDR3 protein: CASREDGRSGELFF; CDR3 DNA: TGTGCCAGCAGAGAAGACGGACGGTCCGGGGAGCTGTTTTTT
D gene: -; V gene: TRBV7-3; clone size: -; J gene: TRBJ2-5; CDR3 protein: CASSPRTRGETQYF; CDR3 DNA: TGTGCCAGCAGCCCCAGGACTAGGGGGGAGACCCAGTACTTC
D gene: TRBD2; V gene: TRBV2; clone size: -; J gene: TRBJ2-1; CDR3 protein: CASSTPVAGAGYNEQFF; CDR3 DNA: TGTGCCAGCAGTACTCCAGTAGCGGGAGCGGGTTACAATGAGCAGTTCTTC
D gene: TRBD2; V gene: TRBV29-1; clone size: many; J gene: TRBJ2-1; CDR3 protein: CSTLSSGGYNEQFF; CDR3 DNA: TGCAGCACACTTTCGAGCGGGGGCTACAATGAGCAGTTCTTC
D gene: -; V gene: TRBV10-3; clone size: few; J gene: TRBJ2-7; CDR3 protein: CAISEKQGNDEQYF; CDR3 DNA: TGTGCCATCAGTGAGAAACAGGGAAACGACGAGCAGTACTTC
D gene: -; V gene: TRBV20-1; clone size: few; J gene: TRBJ2-5; CDR3 protein: CSATNQDRQETQYF; CDR3 DNA: TGCAGTGCTACAAACCAAGACAGACAAGAGACCCAGTACTTC
D gene: -; V gene: TRBV9; clone size: -; J gene: TRBJ2-2; CDR3 protein: CASSVEALGELFF; CDR3 DNA: TGTGCCAGCAGCGTAGAGGCCCTCGGGGAGCTGTTTTTT
D gene: -; V gene: TRBV7-9; clone size: -; J gene: TRBJ2-7; CDR3 protein: CASSFSSDRYYEQYF; CDR3 DNA: TGTGCCAGCAGCTTCTCCTCGGACAGATACTACGAGCAGTACTTC
D gene: -; V gene: TRBV27; clone size: -; J gene: TRBJ1-4; CDR3 protein: CASRGPIEKLFF; CDR3 DNA: TGTGCCAGTCGGGGCCCGATAGAAAAACTGTTTTTT
D gene: TRBD1; V gene: TRBV7-9; clone size: few; J gene: TRBJ1-1; CDR3 protein: CASSKKTGLGTEAFF; CDR3 DNA: TGTGCCAGCAGCAAAAAGACAGGGTTGGGTACTGAAGCTTTCTTT
D gene: -; V gene: TRBV4-3; clone size: few; J gene: TRBJ2-1; CDR3 protein: CASSQDAGEMNEQFF; CDR3 DNA: TGCGCCAGCAGCCAAGACGCAGGTGAGATGAATGAGCAGTTCTTC
D gene: TRBD1; V gene: TRBV7-6; clone size: many; J gene: TRBJ1-1; CDR3 protein: CASSLIVKGQGRNTEAFF; CDR3 DNA: TGTGCCAGCAGCTTAATTGTTAAGGGACAGGGCAGGAACACTGAAGCTTTCTTT
D gene: TRBD2; V gene: TRBV6-4; clone size: few; J gene: TRBJ2-3; CDR3 protein: CASSDSTSGSVDTQYF; CDR3 DNA: TGTGCCAGCAGTGACTCGACTAGCGGGAGCGTAGATACGCAGTATTTT
D gene: -; V gene: TRBV15; clone size: -; J gene: TRBJ2-7; CDR3 protein: CATSRDGIRSYEQYF; CDR3 DNA: TGTGCCACCAGCAGAGATGGGATCCGCTCCTACGAGCAGTACTTC
D gene: -; V gene: TRBV12-3/TRBV12-4; clone size: -; J gene: TRBJ1-5; CDR3 protein: CASSLGGAHQPQHF; CDR3 DNA: TGTGCCAGCAGTTTGGGAGGGGCTCATCAGCCCCAGCATTTT
D gene: TRBD2; V gene: TRBV5-1; clone size: many; J gene: TRBJ2-1; CDR3 protein: CASSLVVAGSYEQFF; CDR3 DNA: TGCGCCAGCAGCTTGGTGGTAGCGGGTTCGTATGAGCAGTTCTTC
D gene: -; V gene: TRBV29-1; clone size: -; J gene: TRBJ2-3; CDR3 protein: CSVEDWLQRIQYF; CDR3 DNA: TGCAGCGTTGAAGATTGGTTACAGCGAATACAGTATTTT
D gene: TRBD1; V gene: TRBV7-9; clone size: -; J gene: TRBJ2-7; CDR3 protein: CASSRNRGREDKQYF; CDR3 DNA: TGTGCCAGCAGCCGCAATAGGGGGCGAGAGGACAAGCAGTACTTC
D gene: TRBD1; V gene: TRBV7-9; clone size: many; J gene: TRBJ1-1; CDR3 protein: CASSLGVGSRGTEAFF; CDR3 DNA: TGTGCCAGCAGCTTAGGAGTCGGTTCCAGGGGGACTGAAGCTTTCTTT
D gene: -; V gene: TRBV14; clone size: few; J gene: TRBJ2-7; CDR3 protein: CASSHSPEDFSYEQYF; CDR3 DNA: TGTGCCAGCAGCCACTCTCCGGAGGACTTTTCCTACGAGCAGTACTTC
D gene: -; V gene: TRBV21-1; clone size: few; J gene: TRBJ2-3; CDR3 protein: CASSKDGGADTDTQYF; CDR3 DNA: TGTGCCAGCAGCAAAGACGGGGGGGCTGACACAGATACGCAGTATTTT
D gene: -; V gene: TRBV11-1; clone size: few; J gene: TRBJ2-7; CDR3 protein: CASSLVGRGQPLGYEQYF; CDR3 DNA: TGTGCCAGCAGCTTAGTCGGCAGGGGCCAACCATTGGGATACGAGCAGTACTTC
D gene: -; V gene: TRBV27; clone size: few; J gene: TRBJ2-7; CDR3 protein: CASSLRGGIYEQYF; CDR3 DNA: TGTGCCAGCAGTTTAAGGGGCGGAATCTACGAGCAGTACTTC
D gene: -; V gene: TRBV24-1; clone size: many; J gene: TRBJ2-3; CDR3 protein: CATSVSGRRGTDTQYF; CDR3 DNA: TGTGCCACCAGTGTTTCGGGACGGAGAGGAACAGATACGCAGTATTTT
D gene: -; V gene: TRBV7-3; clone size: -; J gene: TRBJ2-1; CDR3 protein: CASSLGWRSSESYYNEQFF; CDR3 DNA: TGTGCCAGCAGCTTAGGGTGGCGGTCTAGCGAAAGCTATTACAATGAGCAGTTCTTC
D gene: -; V gene: TRBV10-3; clone size: few; J gene: TRBJ1-6; CDR3 protein: CAISPQAIPNSPLHF; CDR3 DNA: TGTGCCATCAGTCCACAGGCCATACCTAATTCACCCCTCCACTTT
D gene: TRBD1; V gene: TRBV7-6; clone size: -; J gene: TRBJ2-4; CDR3 protein: CASSPQPGTARRLAKNIQYF; CDR3 DNA: TGTGCCAGCAGCCCCCAACCCGGGACAGCCAGACGGTTAGCCAAAAACATTCAGTACTTC
D gene: -; V gene: TRBV10-3; clone size: -; J gene: TRBJ2-7; CDR3 protein: CAISESGSYEQYF; CDR3 DNA: TGTGCCATCAGTGAGTCGGGATCCTACGAGCAGTACTTC
D gene: -; V gene: TRBV7-2; clone size: many; J gene: TRBJ2-7; CDR3 protein: CASSLLASRAEQYF; CDR3 DNA: TGTGCCAGCAGCTTATTGGCTAGCCGGGCCGAGCAGTACTTC
D gene: TRBD1; V gene: TRBV12-3/TRBV12-4; clone size: many; J gene: TRBJ1-2; CDR3 protein: CAVSLGTGRGYTF; CDR3 DNA: TGTGCCGTATCCCTAGGGACAGGGCGCGGCTACACCTTC
D gene: -; V gene: TRBV12-3/TRBV12-4; clone size: -; J gene: TRBJ2-7; CDR3 protein: CASSSILAGEQYF; CDR3 DNA: TGTGCCAGCAGTTCGATACTAGCTGGTGAGCAGTACTTC
D gene: -; V gene: TRBV27; clone size: -; J gene: TRBJ1-4; CDR3 protein: CASSLNRDNEKLFF; CDR3 DNA: TGTGCCAGCAGTTTAAACAGAGATAATGAAAAACTGTTTTTT
D gene: -; V gene: TRBV14; clone size: many; J gene: TRBJ2-7; CDR3 protein: CASSQATGRFPYEQYF; CDR3 DNA: TGTGCCAGCAGCCAAGCAACGGGGCGCTTCCCCTACGAGCAGTACTTC
D gene: TRBD2; V gene: TRBV20-1; clone size: few; J gene: TRBJ2-1; CDR3 protein: CSASPVIGILAGEGFF; CDR3 DNA: TGCAGTGCTAGCCCAGTAATTGGGATACTAGCGGGAGAAGGGTTCTTC
D gene: -; V gene: TRBV20-1; clone size: few; J gene: TRBJ2-7; CDR3 protein: CSATDRREIGYEQYF; CDR3 DNA: TGCAGTGCTACGGACAGGCGGGAGATTGGATACGAGCAGTACTTC
D gene: TRBD1; V gene: TRBV7-8; clone size: -; J gene: TRBJ2-7; CDR3 protein: CASSSRTGQSYEQYF; CDR3 DNA: TGTGCCAGCAGCTCCCGGACAGGGCAATCCTACGAGCAGTACTTC
D gene: -; V gene: TRBV20-1; clone size: -; J gene: TRBJ2-3; CDR3 protein: CSAVGGDTQYF; CDR3 DNA: TGCAGTGCTGTGGGCGGAGATACGCAGTATTTT
D gene: TRBD2; V gene: TRBV5-1; clone size: -; J gene: TRBJ2-3; CDR3 protein: CASSPSGRGADTQYF; CDR3 DNA: TGCGCCAGCAGCCCTAGCGGGAGAGGGGCAGATACGCAGTATTTT
D gene: -; V gene: TRBV24-1; clone size: few; J gene: TRBJ2-2; CDR3 protein: CATSDLILSGENTGELFF; CDR3 DNA: TGTGCCACCAGTGATTTAATCTTGTCAGGGGAGAACACCGGGGAGCTGTTTTTT
D gene: TRBD1; V gene: TRBV24-1; clone size: many; J gene: TRBJ2-2; CDR3 protein: CATRTGPNTGELFF; CDR3 DNA: TGTGCCACGAGGACAGGGCCAAACACCGGGGAGCTGTTTTTT
D gene: TRBD1; V gene: TRBV5-5; clone size: few; J gene: TRBJ2-4; CDR3 protein: CASSEGQGGTLTKNIQYF; CDR3 DNA: TGTGCCAGCAGCGAGGGACAGGGGGGCACTTTGACCAAAAACATTCAGTACTTC